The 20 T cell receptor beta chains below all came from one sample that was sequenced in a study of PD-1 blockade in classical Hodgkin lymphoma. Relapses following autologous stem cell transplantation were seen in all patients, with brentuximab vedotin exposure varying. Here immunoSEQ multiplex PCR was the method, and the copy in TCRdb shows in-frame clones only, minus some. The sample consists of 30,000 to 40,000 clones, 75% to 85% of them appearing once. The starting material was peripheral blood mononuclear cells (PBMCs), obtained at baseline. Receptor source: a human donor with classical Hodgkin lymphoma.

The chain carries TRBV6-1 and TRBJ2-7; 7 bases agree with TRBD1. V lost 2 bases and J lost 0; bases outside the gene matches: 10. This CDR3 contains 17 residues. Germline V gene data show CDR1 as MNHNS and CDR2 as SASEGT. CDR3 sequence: CASSEWGTGQISYEQYF. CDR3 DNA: TGTGCCAGCAGTGAATGGGGGACGGGACAGATCTCCTACGAGCAGTACTTC.

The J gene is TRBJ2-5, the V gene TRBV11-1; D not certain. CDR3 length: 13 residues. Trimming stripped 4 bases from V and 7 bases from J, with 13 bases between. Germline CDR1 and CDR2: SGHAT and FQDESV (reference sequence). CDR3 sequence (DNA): TGTGCCAGCAGCTATAGACATCCCGGGACCCAGTACTTC. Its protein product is CASSYRHPGTQYF.

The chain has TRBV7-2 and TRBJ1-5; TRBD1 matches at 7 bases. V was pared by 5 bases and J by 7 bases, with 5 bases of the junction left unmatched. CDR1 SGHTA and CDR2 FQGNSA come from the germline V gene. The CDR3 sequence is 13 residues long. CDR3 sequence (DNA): TGTGCCAGCAGCCCGAACAGGGGACAGCCCCAGCATTTT. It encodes CASSPNRGQPQHF.

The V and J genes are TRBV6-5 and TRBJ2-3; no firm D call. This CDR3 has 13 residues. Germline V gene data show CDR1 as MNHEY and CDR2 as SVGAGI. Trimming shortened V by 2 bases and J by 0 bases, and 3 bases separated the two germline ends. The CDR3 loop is CASSYTSTDTQYF. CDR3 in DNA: TGTGCCAGCAGTTACACTAGCACAGATACGCAGTATTTT.

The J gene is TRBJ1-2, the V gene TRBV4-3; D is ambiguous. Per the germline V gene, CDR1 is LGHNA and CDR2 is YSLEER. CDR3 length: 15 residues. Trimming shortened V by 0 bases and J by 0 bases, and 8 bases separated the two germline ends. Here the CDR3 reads CASSQDWVSNYGYTF. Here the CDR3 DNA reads TGCGCCAGCAGCCAAGATTGGGTTTCTAACTATGGCTACACCTTC.

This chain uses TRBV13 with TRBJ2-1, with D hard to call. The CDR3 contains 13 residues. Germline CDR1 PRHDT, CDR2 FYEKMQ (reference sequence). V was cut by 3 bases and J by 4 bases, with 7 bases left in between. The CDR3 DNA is TGTGCCAGCAGCTTCAACTCATACAATGAGCAGTTCTTC. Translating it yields CASSFNSYNEQFF. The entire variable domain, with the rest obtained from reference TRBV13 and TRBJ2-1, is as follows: AAGVIQSPRHLIKEKRETATLKCYPIPRHDTVYWYQQGPGQDPQFLISFYEKMQSDKGSIPDRFSAQQFSDYHSELNMSSLELGDSALYFCASSFNSYNEQFFGPGTRLTVL.

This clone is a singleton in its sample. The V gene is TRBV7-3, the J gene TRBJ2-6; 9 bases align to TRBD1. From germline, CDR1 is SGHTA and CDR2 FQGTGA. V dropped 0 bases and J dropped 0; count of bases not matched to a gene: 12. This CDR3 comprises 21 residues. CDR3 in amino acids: CASSLTPAQTGGFSGANVLTF. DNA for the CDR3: TGTGCCAGCAGCTTAACGCCGGCCCAGACAGGGGGGTTCTCTGGGGCCAACGTCCTGACTTTC.

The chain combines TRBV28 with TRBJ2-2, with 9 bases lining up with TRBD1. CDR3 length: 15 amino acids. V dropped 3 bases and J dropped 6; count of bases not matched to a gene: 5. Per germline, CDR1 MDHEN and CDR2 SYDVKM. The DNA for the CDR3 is TGTGCCAGCAGTTTTTATCGGGACAGGGCCGGGGAGCTGTTTTTT. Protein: CASSFYRDRAGELFF.

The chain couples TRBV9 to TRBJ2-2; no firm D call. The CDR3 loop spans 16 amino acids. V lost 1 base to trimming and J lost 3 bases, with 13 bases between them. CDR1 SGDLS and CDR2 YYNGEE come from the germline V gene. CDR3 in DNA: TGTGCCAGCAGCGTATCCTTCTCATTTGACACCGGGGAGCTGTTTTTT. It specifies CASSVSFSFDTGELFF.

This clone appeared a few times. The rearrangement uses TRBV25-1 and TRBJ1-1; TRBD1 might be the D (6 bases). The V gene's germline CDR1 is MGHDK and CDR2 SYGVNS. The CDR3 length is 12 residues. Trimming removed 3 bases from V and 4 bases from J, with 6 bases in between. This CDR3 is CASSDRGTEAFF. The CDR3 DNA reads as TGTGCCAGCAGTGACAGGGGCACTGAAGCTTTCTTT.

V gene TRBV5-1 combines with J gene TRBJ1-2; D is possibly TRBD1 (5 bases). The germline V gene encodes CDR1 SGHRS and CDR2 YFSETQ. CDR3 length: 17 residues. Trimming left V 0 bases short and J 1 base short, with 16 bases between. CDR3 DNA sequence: TGCGCCAGCAGCTTGGCCCAGCCAGGTAGGGGTAACTATGGCTACACCTTC. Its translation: CASSLAQPGRGNYGYTF.

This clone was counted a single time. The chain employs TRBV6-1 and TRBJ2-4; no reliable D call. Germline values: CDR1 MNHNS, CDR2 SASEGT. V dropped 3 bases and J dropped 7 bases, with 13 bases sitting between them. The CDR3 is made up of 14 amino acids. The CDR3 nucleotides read TGTGCCAGCAGTGATCCCAGAACACAGAACATTCAGTACTTC. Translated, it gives CASSDPRTQNIQYF.

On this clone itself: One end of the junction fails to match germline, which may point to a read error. DNA for the CDR3: TGTGCTAGCAGCTCGGGCCCGACGGGATACAATGAGCAGTTCTTC. Translation gives CASSSGPTGYNEQFF. V and J are TRBV7-7 and TRBJ2-1; D possibly corresponds to TRBD2 (5 bases). The CDR3 has 15 amino acids. The germline CDR1 and CDR2 sequences are SSHAT and FNYEAQ (reference sequence).

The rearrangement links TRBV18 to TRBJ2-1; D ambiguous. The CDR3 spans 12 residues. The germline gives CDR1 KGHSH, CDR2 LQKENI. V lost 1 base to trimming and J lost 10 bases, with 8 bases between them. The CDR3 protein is CASSPRRYEQFF. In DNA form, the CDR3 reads TGTGCCAGCTCACCACGTCGGTACGAGCAGTTCTTC.

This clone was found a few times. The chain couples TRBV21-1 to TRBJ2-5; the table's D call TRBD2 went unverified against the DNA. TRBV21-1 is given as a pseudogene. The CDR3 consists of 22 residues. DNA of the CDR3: TGTGCCAGCAGCAAAGCGCTCCCCCGACTACCGGGAGGGCCTGGGGTTTTAGAGACCCAGTACTTC. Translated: CASSKALPRLPGGPGVLETQYF.

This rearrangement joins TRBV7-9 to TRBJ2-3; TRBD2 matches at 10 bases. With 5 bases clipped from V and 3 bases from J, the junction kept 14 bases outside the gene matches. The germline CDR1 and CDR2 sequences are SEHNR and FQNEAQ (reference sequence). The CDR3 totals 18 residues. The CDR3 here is CASSPGLLAGGLTDTQYF. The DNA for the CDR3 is TGTGCCAGCAGCCCCGGCCTTTTAGCGGGAGGACTTACAGATACGCAGTATTTT.

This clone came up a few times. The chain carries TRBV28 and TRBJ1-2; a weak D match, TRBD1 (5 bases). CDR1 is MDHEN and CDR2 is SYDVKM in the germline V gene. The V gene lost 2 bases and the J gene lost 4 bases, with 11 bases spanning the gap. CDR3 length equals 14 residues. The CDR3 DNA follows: TGTGCCAGCAGTTTAGCCAGGGTGGGCTATGGCTACACCTTC. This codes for CASSLARVGYGYTF.

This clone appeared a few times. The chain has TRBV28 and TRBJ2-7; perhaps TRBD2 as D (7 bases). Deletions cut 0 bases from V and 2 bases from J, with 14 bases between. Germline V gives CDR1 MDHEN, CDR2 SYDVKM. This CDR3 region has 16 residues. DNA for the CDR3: TGTGCCAGCAGTTTATGGGGGGCGGGAGTTGCCTACGAGCAGTACTTC. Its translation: CASSLWGAGVAYEQYF.

CDR3 DNA sequence: TGTGCCAGTAGTATTTTGGGGGTTGGCAAACTATTGAACACTGAAGCTTTCTTT. Translation gives CASSILGVGKLLNTEAFF. The chain couples TRBV19 to TRBJ1-1; D possibly corresponds to TRBD1 (5 bases). Trimming removed 3 bases from V and 0 bases from J, with 20 bases in between. Looked up from germline, CDR1 is LNHDA and CDR2 is SQIVND (reference sequence). The length of the CDR3 is 18 residues.

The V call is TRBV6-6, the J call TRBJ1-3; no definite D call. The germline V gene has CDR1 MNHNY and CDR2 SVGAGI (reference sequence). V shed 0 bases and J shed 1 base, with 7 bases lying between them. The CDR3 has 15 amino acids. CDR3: CASSYSPNSGNTIYF. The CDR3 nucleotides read TGTGCCAGCAGTTACTCGCCCAATTCTGGAAACACCATATATTTT.